This T cell receptor (beta chain) was documented in a study of shared clonotypes between healthy human individuals. In this sample, this clone turned up a few times. The CDR3 contains 16 residues. Trimming pared 5 bases from V and 8 bases from J, leaving 23 bases between. Germline V gene lookup returns CDR1 SGHVS and CDR2 FQNEAQ. About 90 million PBMCs supplied genomic DNA for unsorted samples. Sequencing was performed with immunoSEQ multiplex PCR; in TCRdb, only in-frame clones are kept and a portion is missing. Of 450,000 to 500,000 clones in the sample, 76% were seen once. The genes are TRBV7-8 and TRBJ2-3; the D call may be TRBD1 or TRBD2 (6 bases each). This clonotype was sampled from a woman aged 40-49 years in good health. Some clones in this sample may be carry-over from other donors' samples. What was sequenced was PBMCs. CDR3 nucleotide sequence: TGTGCCAGCAGCCCCCGCGGAGGGGAAGGGGGTGTTACGCAGTATTTT. This encodes CASSPRGGEGGVTQYF.